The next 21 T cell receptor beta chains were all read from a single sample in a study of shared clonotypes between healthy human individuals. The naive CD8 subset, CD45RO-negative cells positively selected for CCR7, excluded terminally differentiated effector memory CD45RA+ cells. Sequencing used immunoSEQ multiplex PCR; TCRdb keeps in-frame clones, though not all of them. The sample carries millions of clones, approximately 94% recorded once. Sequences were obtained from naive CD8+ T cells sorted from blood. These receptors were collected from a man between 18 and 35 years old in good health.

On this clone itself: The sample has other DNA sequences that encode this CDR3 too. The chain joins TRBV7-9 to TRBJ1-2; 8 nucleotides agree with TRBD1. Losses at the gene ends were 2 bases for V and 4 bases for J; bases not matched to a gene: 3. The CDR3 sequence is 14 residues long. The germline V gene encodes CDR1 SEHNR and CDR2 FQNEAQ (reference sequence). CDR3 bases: TGTGCCAGCAGCTTACAGGGGGCAGGCTATGGCTACACCTTC. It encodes CASSLQGAGYGYTF.

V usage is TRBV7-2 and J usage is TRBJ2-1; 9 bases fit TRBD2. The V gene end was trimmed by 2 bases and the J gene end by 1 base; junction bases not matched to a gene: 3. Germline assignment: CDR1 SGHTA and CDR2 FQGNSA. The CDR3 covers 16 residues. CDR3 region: CASSLLAGISYNEQFF. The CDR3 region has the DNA TGTGCCAGCAGCTTACTAGCGGGGATATCCTACAATGAGCAGTTCTTC.

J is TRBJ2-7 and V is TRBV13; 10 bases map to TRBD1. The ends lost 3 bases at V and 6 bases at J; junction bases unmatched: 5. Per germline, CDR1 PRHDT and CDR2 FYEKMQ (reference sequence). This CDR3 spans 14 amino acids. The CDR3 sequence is CASSFGTGVTEQYF. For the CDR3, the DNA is TGTGCCAGCAGCTTTGGGACAGGGGTTACCGAGCAGTACTTC.

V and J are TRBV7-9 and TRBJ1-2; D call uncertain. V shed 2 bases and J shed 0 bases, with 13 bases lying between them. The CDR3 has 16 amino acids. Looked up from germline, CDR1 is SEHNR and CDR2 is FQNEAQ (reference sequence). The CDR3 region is CASSLLAVKANYGYTF. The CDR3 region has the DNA TGTGCCAGCAGCTTATTGGCGGTAAAAGCTAACTATGGCTACACCTTC.

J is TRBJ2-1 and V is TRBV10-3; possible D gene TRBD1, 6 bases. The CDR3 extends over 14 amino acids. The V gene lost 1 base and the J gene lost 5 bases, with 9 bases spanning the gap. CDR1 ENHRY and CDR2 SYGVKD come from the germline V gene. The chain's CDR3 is CAISEWTANNEQFF. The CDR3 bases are TGTGCCATCAGTGAGTGGACAGCGAACAATGAGCAGTTCTTC.

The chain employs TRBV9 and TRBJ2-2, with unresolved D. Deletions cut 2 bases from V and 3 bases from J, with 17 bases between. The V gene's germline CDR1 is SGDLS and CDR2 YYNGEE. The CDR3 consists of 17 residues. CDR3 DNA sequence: TGTGCCAGCAGCGTTAGCAGGCAGCTCCCTGACACCGGGGAGCTGTTTTTT. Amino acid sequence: CASSVSRQLPDTGELFF.

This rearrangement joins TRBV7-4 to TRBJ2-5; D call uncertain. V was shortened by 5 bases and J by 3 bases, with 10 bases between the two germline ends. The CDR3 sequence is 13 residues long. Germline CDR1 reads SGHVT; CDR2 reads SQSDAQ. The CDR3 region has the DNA TGTGCCAGCAGCCCCCTCGCGGAAGAGACCCAGTACTTC. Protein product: CASSPLAEETQYF.

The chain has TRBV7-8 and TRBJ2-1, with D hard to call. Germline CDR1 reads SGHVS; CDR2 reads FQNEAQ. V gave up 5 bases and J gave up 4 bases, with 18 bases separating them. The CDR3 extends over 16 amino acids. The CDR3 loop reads CASSPRGDISYNEQFF. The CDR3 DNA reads TGTGCCAGCAGCCCGCGTGGGGATATTTCTTACAATGAGCAGTTCTTC.

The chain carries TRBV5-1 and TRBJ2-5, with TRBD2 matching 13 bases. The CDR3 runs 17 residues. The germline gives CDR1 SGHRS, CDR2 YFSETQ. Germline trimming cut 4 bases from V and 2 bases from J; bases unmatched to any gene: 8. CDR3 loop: CASSPRLAGGLQETQYF. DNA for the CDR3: TGCGCCAGCAGCCCCCGACTAGCGGGGGGTCTACAAGAGACCCAGTACTTC. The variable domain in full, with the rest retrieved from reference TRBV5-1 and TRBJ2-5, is KAGVTQTPRYLIKTRGQQVTLSCSPISGHRSVSWYQQTPGQGLQFLFEYFSETQRNKGNFPGRFSGRQFSNSRSEMNVSTLELGDSALYLCASSPRLAGGLQETQYFGPGTRLLVL.

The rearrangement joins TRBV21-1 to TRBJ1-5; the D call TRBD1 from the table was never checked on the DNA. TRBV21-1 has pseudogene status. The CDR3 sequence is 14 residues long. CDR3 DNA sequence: TGTGCCCCATCGGGGGGACAGGGGGACCAGCCCCAGCATTTT. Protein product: CAPSGGQGDQPQHF.

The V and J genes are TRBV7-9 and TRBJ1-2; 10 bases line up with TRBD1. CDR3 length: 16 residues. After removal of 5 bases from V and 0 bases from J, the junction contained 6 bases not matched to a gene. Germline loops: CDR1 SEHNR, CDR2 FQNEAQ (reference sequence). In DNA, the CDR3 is TGTGCCAGCAGCCACCGACAGGGGGCCCCTAACTATGGCTACACCTTC. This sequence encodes CASSHRQGAPNYGYTF.

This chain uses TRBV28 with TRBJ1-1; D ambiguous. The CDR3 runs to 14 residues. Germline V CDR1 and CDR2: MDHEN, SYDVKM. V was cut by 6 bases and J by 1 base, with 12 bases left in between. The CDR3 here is CASSSDSTNTEAFF. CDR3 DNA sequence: TGTGCCAGCAGCTCCGACTCGACGAACACTGAAGCTTTCTTT.

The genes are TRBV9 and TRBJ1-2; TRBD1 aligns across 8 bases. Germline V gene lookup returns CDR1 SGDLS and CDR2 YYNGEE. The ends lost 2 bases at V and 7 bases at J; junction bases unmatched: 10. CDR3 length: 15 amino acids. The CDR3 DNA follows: TGTGCCAGCAGCGTGGACAGGGAAAATAGGTTTGGCTACACCTTC. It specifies CASSVDRENRFGYTF.

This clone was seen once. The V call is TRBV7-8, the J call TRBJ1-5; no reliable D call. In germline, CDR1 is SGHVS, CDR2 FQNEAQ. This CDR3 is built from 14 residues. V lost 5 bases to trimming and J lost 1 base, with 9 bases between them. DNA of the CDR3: TGTGCCAGCAGCCCCGTGGGAAGCAATCAGCCCCAGCATTTT. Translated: CASSPVGSNQPQHF.

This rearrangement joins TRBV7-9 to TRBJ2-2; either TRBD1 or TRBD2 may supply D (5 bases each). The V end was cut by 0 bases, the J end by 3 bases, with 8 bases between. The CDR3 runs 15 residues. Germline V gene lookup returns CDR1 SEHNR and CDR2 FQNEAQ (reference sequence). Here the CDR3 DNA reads TGTGCCAGCAGCTTAGCCGGGGCCGACACCGGGGAGCTGTTTTTT. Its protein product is CASSLAGADTGELFF.

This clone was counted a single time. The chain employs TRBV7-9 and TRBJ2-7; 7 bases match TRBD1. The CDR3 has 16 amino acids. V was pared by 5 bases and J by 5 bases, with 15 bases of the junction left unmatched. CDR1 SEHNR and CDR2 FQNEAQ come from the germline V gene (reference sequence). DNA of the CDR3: TGTGCCAGCAGCCCGCCGACAGGGCCCCAAGCAAACGAGCAGTACTTC. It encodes CASSPPTGPQANEQYF.

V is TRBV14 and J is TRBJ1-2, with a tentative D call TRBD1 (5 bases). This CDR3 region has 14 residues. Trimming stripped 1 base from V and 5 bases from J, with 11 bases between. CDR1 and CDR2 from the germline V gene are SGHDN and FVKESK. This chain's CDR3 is CASSQVAGWYGYTF. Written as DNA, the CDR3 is TGTGCCAGCAGCCAAGTGGCAGGGTGGTATGGCTACACCTTC. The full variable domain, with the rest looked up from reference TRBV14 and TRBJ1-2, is EAGVTQFPSHSVIEKGQTVTLRCDPISGHDNLYWYRRVMGKEIKFLLHFVKESKQDESGMPNNRFLAERTGGTYSTLKVQPAELEDSGVYFCASSQVAGWYGYTFGSGTRLTVV.

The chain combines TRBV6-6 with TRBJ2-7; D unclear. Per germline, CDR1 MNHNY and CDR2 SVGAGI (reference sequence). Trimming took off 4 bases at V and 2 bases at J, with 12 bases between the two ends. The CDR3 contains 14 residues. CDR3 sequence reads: CASSSLSETYEQYF. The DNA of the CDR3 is TGTGCCAGCAGTTCGCTCTCAGAGACCTACGAGCAGTACTTC.

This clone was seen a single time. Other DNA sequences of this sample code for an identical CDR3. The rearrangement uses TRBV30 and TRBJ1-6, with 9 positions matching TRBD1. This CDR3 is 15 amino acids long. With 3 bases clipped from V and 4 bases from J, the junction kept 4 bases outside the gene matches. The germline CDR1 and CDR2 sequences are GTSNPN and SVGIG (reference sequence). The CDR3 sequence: CAWSIGTGYNSPLHF. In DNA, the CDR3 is TGTGCCTGGAGCATAGGGACAGGGTATAATTCACCCCTCCACTTT.

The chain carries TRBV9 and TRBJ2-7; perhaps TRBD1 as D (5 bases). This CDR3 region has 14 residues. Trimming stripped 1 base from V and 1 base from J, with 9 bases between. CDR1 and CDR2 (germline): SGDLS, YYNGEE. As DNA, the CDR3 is TGTGCCAGCAGCGTATCCAGGGCTTCCTACGAGCAGTACTTC. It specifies CASSVSRASYEQYF. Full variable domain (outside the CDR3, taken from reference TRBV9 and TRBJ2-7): DSGVTQTPKHLITATGQRVTLRCSPRSGDLSVYWYQQSLDQGLQFLIQYYNGEERAKGNILERFSAQQFPDLHSELNLSSLELGDSALYFCASSVSRASYEQYFGPGTRLTVT.

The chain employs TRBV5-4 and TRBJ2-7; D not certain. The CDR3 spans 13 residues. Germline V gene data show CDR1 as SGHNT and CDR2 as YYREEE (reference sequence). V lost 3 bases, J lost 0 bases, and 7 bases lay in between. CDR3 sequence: CASSSRSSYEQYF. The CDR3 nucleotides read TGTGCCAGCAGCTCCAGGAGCTCCTACGAGCAGTACTTC.